This T cell receptor (beta chain) appears in the sequencing data of a study of regulatory T cells in long-lasting Graves disease. Documented time point: persistent/refractory GD, antithyroid drugs over 5 years with positive TRAb. The TCR library was prepared using RNA isolated from PBMCs. Enrollment of patients was through an endocrinology department in Xi'an, China. The CDR3 has 15 amino acids. In building TCR beta libraries, iRepertoire HTBI primers were used together with Arm-PCR of CDR3 regions. A single record per CDR3 protein comes from TCRdb applying MiXCR to the multiplex PCR reads. The table shows about 470,000 distinct CDR3 sequences, with around 20% occurring only once. To note about this clonotype: A read error is possible here, since a much larger clone lies one base away.

The specimen comprised peripheral blood mononuclear cells (PBMCs), sampled when the disease was refractory, from a patient treated with antithyroid drugs. The receptor's source is a female donor with Graves disease. The J gene is TRBJ1-6, the V gene TRBV12-3 or TRBV12-4, with no clear D. The chain's CDR3 is CASSLEGGFSSPPHF. The CDR3, as DNA: TGTGCCAGCAGTTTAGAAGGCGGATTCTCTTCACCCCCCCACTTT.